This T cell receptor beta chain was documented in a study of human T cells and chemical hapten exposure. The time point here: patch test 1, 2 weeks after DPC sensitization. Treatment denoted: therapeutic diphenylcyclopropenone sensitization with weekly scalp DPC. TCRdb used MiXCR to reprocess the RACE reads, holding one entry per CDR3 protein. This sample has 71,000 or so distinct CDR3 sequences, with around 9.5% found just once. The clonotype comes from a woman in her thirties or forties with alopecia areata. Some clones in this sample may be carry-over from other donors' samples. Sequenced here: whole blood, sampled in connection with sensitization to the hapten diphenylcyclopropenone (DPC).

CDR3 region: CASSSLSRGIGTQYF. CDR3 sequence (DNA): TGTGCCAGCAGTTCCCTCAGCCGGGGGATTGGTACGCAGTATTTT. The genes are TRBV27 and TRBJ2-3; possibly TRBD2 for D (6 bases). Germline lookup yields CDR1 MNHEY and CDR2 SMNVEV (reference sequence). Trimming removed 4 bases at V and 8 bases at J, with 19 bases between. The CDR3 has 15 amino acids.